Shown below are 24 T cell receptor beta chains from a single sample sequenced in a study of T cells in localized non-small cell lung cancer. TCRdb keeps only in-frame clones here, not all; method: immunoSEQ multiplex PCR. The sample yields 45,000 to 55,000 clones, roughly 89% seen once. The sample was peripheral blood, taken before any cancer treatment. All receptors come from a male donor at least 60 years old with stage III squamous cell lung carcinoma.

CDR3 sequence reads: CASSDVSVQAGGEAFF. The CDR3 bases are TGTGCCAGCAGTGACGTGAGTGTGCAGGCTGGAGGTGAAGCTTTCTTT. The rearrangement uses TRBV6-4 and TRBJ1-1; unclear D gene. Looked up from germline, CDR1 is MRHNA and CDR2 is SNTAGT. The CDR3 has 16 residues. Trimming shortened V by 2 bases and J by 7 bases, and 20 bases separated the two germline ends.

The chain combines TRBV5-8 with TRBJ1-5; D is possibly TRBD1 (6 bases). Germline V gives CDR1 SGHTS, CDR2 YDEGEE. V was cut by 5 bases and J by 3 bases, with 15 bases left in between. The CDR3 runs 15 residues. The CDR3 protein is CASRSPGTHNQPQHF. In DNA form, the CDR3 reads TGTGCCAGCAGGTCCCCCGGGACACACAATCAGCCCCAGCATTTT.

The genes are TRBV30 and TRBJ1-6; the D gene is possibly TRBD1 (6 bases). This CDR3 contains 13 residues. Germline V gives CDR1 GTSNPN, CDR2 SVGIG (reference sequence). V lost 1 base to trimming and J lost 7 bases, with 8 bases between them. This CDR3 is CAWSGQGNSPLHF. The CDR3, as DNA: TGTGCCTGGAGTGGGCAGGGGAATTCACCCCTCCACTTT. The full variable domain, with the rest looked up from reference TRBV30 and TRBJ1-6, is SQTIHQWPATLVQPVGSPLSLECTVEGTSNPNLYWYRQAAGRGLQLLFYSVGIGQISSEVPQNLSASRPQDRQFILSSKKLLLSDSGFYLCAWSGQGNSPLHFGNGTRLTVT.

The chain uses TRBV7-3 and TRBJ2-3; TRBD1 matches at 8 bases. From germline, CDR1 is SGHTA and CDR2 FQGTGA. The CDR3 spans 16 residues. J was trimmed by 6 bases and V by 5 bases; bases with no gene match: 13. This CDR3 is CASSNSGTGSWDTQYF. The DNA for the CDR3 is TGTGCCAGCAGCAACTCCGGGACAGGTTCATGGGATACGCAGTATTTT.

The rearrangement joins TRBV27 to TRBJ1-1; 9 bases match TRBD1. Germline-derived CDR1 and CDR2 are MNHEY and SMNVEV (reference sequence). The CDR3 is made up of 15 amino acids. Trimming took 6 bases from V and 1 from J; bases not matched to a gene: 6. This CDR3 reads CASRKTGGPNTEAFF. The CDR3 nucleotides read TGTGCCAGCAGGAAGACAGGGGGGCCGAACACTGAAGCTTTCTTT.

The rearrangement links TRBV10-3 to TRBJ1-6, with D possibly TRBD1 on 6 matching bases. The CDR3 totals 14 residues. Trimming shortened V by 6 bases and J by 4 bases, and 10 bases separated the two germline ends. CDR1 is ENHRY and CDR2 is SYGVKD in the germline V gene. The CDR3 protein is CAIRVDRYNSPLHF. The CDR3 DNA is TGTGCCATCAGAGTCGACAGGTATAATTCACCCCTCCACTTT.

V is TRBV19 and J is TRBJ1-1; maybe TRBD1 (5 bases). V lost 6 bases, J lost 0 bases, and 11 bases lay in between. The CDR3 runs to 14 residues. Germline CDR1 and CDR2: LNHDA and SQIVND (reference sequence). The CDR3 loop is CASRRGDLNTEAFF. The CDR3 nucleotides read TGTGCCAGTAGGCGAGGGGACTTGAACACTGAAGCTTTCTTT.

The J gene is TRBJ1-6, the V gene TRBV18; no clear D. Germline V CDR1 and CDR2: KGHSH, LQKENI. This CDR3 has 14 amino acids. The V end was cut by 3 bases, the J end by 9 bases, with 12 bases between. The DNA for the CDR3 is TGTGCCAGCTCACCTGGACCACCGGGTTCACCCCTCCACTTT. Its protein is CASSPGPPGSPLHF.

This chain uses TRBV30 with TRBJ2-7; D remains unclear. The CDR3 has 11 amino acids. V lost 2 bases and J 1 base, leaving 3 bases between the germline ends. Germline V lookup: CDR1 GTSNPN, CDR2 SVGIG (reference sequence). The CDR3 DNA reads as TGTGCCTGGAGTCTATCCTACGAGCAGTACTTC. Its protein product is CAWSLSYEQYF.

The chain links TRBV12-2 to TRBJ2-1; the D call TRBD2 from the table was never checked on the DNA. TRBV12-2 is described as a pseudogene. The CDR3 extends over 16 amino acids. CDR3 nucleotides: TGTGCAAGTCGCTTAGCTTGCGGGCCCCCCTACAATGAGCAGTTCTTC. It specifies CASRLACGPPYNEQFF.

This chain links TRBV5-1 with TRBJ2-1, with D possibly matching TRBD2 (6 bases). The germline gives CDR1 SGHRS, CDR2 YFSETQ. This CDR3 is 14 amino acids long. The V gene lost 4 bases and the J gene lost 3 bases, with 11 bases spanning the gap. The CDR3: CASSPGTGYNEQFF. DNA of the CDR3: TGCGCCAGCAGCCCCGGGACTGGCTACAATGAGCAGTTCTTC.

The chain couples TRBV5-1 to TRBJ2-5; 14 bases match TRBD2. Germline CDR1 and CDR2: SGHRS and YFSETQ. CDR3 length equals 17 residues. V was pared by 5 bases and J by 5 bases, with 11 bases of the junction left unmatched. CDR3 in DNA: TGCGCCAGCAGGCGGACTAGCGGGAGGTGGGTTAGGGAGACCCAGTACTTC. It is translated as CASRRTSGRWVRETQYF.

Points on this clone: Sequence at one end of the junction differs from germline and may be a read error. The chain combines TRBV6-1 with TRBJ2-2; weak D call: TRBD2 (5 bases). CDR1 MNHNS and CDR2 SASEGT come from the germline V gene. The length of the CDR3 is 15 residues. In DNA, the CDR3 is TGTGCCATCAGTGGAGGATGGGCGGGCACCGGGGAGCTGTTTTTT. This codes for CAISGGWAGTGELFF.

In its sample, this clone was seen once. The chain couples TRBV10-3 to TRBJ2-2, with no clear D. Per germline, CDR1 ENHRY and CDR2 SYGVKD. This CDR3 spans 15 amino acids. V lost 4 bases and J 5 bases, leaving 14 bases between the germline ends. CDR3: CAISGAVIGTGELFF. CDR3 coding DNA: TGTGCCATCAGTGGGGCGGTAATTGGGACCGGGGAGCTGTTTTTT.

This sequence joins TRBV5-8 and TRBJ1-5; D is ambiguous. V dropped 0 bases and J dropped 1 base, with 2 bases sitting between them. CDR1 and CDR2 (germline): SGHTS, YDEGEE. The CDR3 extends over 13 amino acids. This CDR3 is CASSLDSNQPQHF. As DNA, the CDR3 is TGTGCCAGCAGCTTGGACAGCAATCAGCCCCAGCATTTT.

A note on this clone: The junction departs from germline at one end; a sequencing error may be responsible. The chain uses TRBV6-1 and TRBJ2-5; D is uncertain. Germline lookup yields CDR1 MNHNS and CDR2 SASEGT. The CDR3 contains 14 residues. DNA for the CDR3: TGTGCCAGCAGTACTGACTCTGGGCAAGGGACCCAGTACTTC. Translated, it gives CASSTDSGQGTQYF.

The chain couples TRBV6-5 to TRBJ2-3, with D possibly TRBD1 on 5 matching bases. Trimming left V 6 bases short and J 0 bases short, with 13 bases between. Germline-derived CDR1 and CDR2 are MNHEY and SVGAGI. This CDR3 spans 15 amino acids. CDR3 in amino acids: CASRTRAGSTDTQYF. The CDR3 region has the DNA TGTGCCAGCAGAACCCGGGCAGGGAGCACAGATACGCAGTATTTT.

The chain combines TRBV7-9 with TRBJ2-5, with unresolved D. Germline assignment: CDR1 SEHNR and CDR2 FQNEAQ (reference sequence). This CDR3 is built from 13 residues. Trimming left V 6 bases short and J 1 base short, with 9 bases between. The CDR3, as DNA: TGTGCCAGCAGACCCTCGGGCCAAGAGACCCAGTACTTC. It encodes CASRPSGQETQYF.

The chain has TRBV29-1 and TRBJ2-6; 8 positions agree with TRBD1. With 1 base clipped from V and 0 bases from J, the junction kept 11 bases outside the gene matches. The CDR3 is made up of 19 amino acids. CDR1 and CDR2 (germline): SQVTM, ANQGSEA. CDR3 coding DNA: TGCAGCGTTGAAGGACAGGGGTACCGGACGGACTCTGGGGCCAACGTCCTGACTTTC. It translates to CSVEGQGYRTDSGANVLTF.

The chain links TRBV5-1 to TRBJ1-2; D call uncertain. The CDR3 contains 14 residues. The ends were cut back, 0 bases at V and 2 bases at J, with 8 bases in the middle. Germline assignment: CDR1 SGHRS and CDR2 YFSETQ. The CDR3 bases are TGCGCCAGCAGCTTGGATCTGGGGAACTATGGCTACACCTTC. Protein: CASSLDLGNYGYTF.

This sequence joins TRBV9 and TRBJ2-5; TRBD2 aligns across 9 bases. The ends lost 4 bases at V and 4 bases at J; junction bases unmatched: 8. This CDR3 is 15 amino acids long. Germline loops: CDR1 SGDLS, CDR2 YYNGEE. CDR3 protein: CASSPREGAAETQYF. DNA of the CDR3: TGTGCCAGCAGCCCGCGGGAGGGGGCTGCAGAGACCCAGTACTTC.

The genes are TRBV9 and TRBJ1-2, with 7 bases identical to TRBD1. Germline V gene lookup returns CDR1 SGDLS and CDR2 YYNGEE. J was trimmed by 0 bases and V by 3 bases; bases with no gene match: 5. The CDR3 totals 15 residues. CDR3 residues: CASSAGGQANYGYTF. The CDR3 coding sequence is TGTGCCAGCAGCGCCGGAGGACAGGCTAACTATGGCTACACCTTC.

V gene TRBV9 combines with J gene TRBJ1-1; TRBD1 agrees at 10 bases. The CDR3 consists of 17 residues. The V gene's germline CDR1 is SGDLS and CDR2 YYNGEE. V lost 0 bases, J lost 2 bases, and 7 bases stayed unmatched. CDR3: CASSVGGTGVRNTEAFF. The DNA of the CDR3 is TGTGCCAGCAGCGTAGGAGGGACAGGGGTGAGAAACACTGAAGCTTTCTTT.

The rearrangement uses TRBV18 and TRBJ2-1, with 8 bases lining up with TRBD2. Germline assignment: CDR1 KGHSH and CDR2 LQKENI. There are 15 residues in the CDR3. The V segment lost 6 bases and the J segment 4 bases; nucleotides outside the gene matches: 8. The DNA of the CDR3 is TGTGCCAGCTCCCTCAGCGGGAGTGATTACAATGAGCAGTTCTTC. Translation gives CASSLSGSDYNEQFF.